This entry features one T cell receptor (beta chain) sequence. This specimen comes from a study of blood T cell repertoires in COVID-19. About the research overall: The United States, Italy and Spain were the sources of the acute and convalescent COVID-19 samples. Sources were T cells, B-cell-depleted T cells, or PBMCs; the material itself was cDNA or gDNA.

Germline CDR1 and CDR2: SGHKS and YYEKEE (reference sequence). This CDR3 has 16 amino acids. Trimming cost V 4 bases and J 0 bases; bases outside gene matches: 9. The repertoire was sequenced with immunoSEQ multiplex PCR; TCRdb's copy has only in-frame clones and lacks some. In the table there are 230,000 or so clones, about nine tenths of which are singletons. Those who participated ranged in age from roughly 18 to 89 years and resided in about two dozen US areas. This receptor was taken from a woman aged 40 to 55 with acute COVID-19. The V and J genes are TRBV5-5 and TRBJ1-1; TRBD1 agrees at 7 bases. The sample consisted of PBMCs or T cells enriched from blood (not recorded which). CDR3 sequence: CASSRRDSDMNTEAFF. The CDR3 DNA is TGTGCCAGCAGCCGACGGGACAGCGATATGAACACTGAAGCTTTCTTT.